Below, one TCR beta chain is given with its context. Its antigen is undetermined. The CDR3 sequence is 14 residues long. CDR1 SGHTA and CDR2 FQGNSA come from the germline V gene. Germline trimming cut 5 bases from V and 2 bases from J; bases unmatched to any gene: 6. The source of the sample is a study of shared clonotypes between healthy human individuals. Across the whole study: The study used three CD4 naive, three CD4 memory, two CD8 naive and one CD8 memory plate per donor.

Sequenced by immunoSEQ multiplex PCR; TCRdb stores in-frame clones only, minus some. The sample lists about a million clones; roughly 77% were seen once. Study outcomes and limitations: An anticipated effect of sequencing depth on clonotype sharing among donors was recognized.

This receptor was identified in a man aged 18 to 29 in good health. Some clones in this sample may be carry-over from other donors' samples. The sample taken for sequencing was memory CD4+ T cells from PBMCs. Subset here: CD45RA-negative fraction. J is TRBJ2-7 and V is TRBV7-2; 7 bases map to TRBD1. This chain's CDR3 is CASSPDRFPYEQYF. In DNA, the CDR3 is TGTGCCAGCAGCCCGGACAGGTTTCCCTACGAGCAGTACTTC.